The rows below give T cell receptor beta chains drawn from one sample of a study of chemoradiotherapy in HPV16-positive cancers. Only in-frame clones appear in the TCRdb table, and some are missing; sequencing was by immunoSEQ multiplex PCR. Here the sample spans about 24,000 clones, approximately 95% being singletons. The specimen was collected from a patient who underwent chemoradiotherapy. Receptors originate from a human donor with HPV-associated anogenital cancer. Both conserved end residues are part of each CDR3. The order of the fields is D gene, clone size, J gene, V gene, CDR3 DNA, CDR3 protein. A D gene is named only where the DNA matches it firmly. The size of a clone is reported for some rows only, either as once, few or many, or as a class for expanded clones.

D: .; size: .; J: TRBJ2-3; V: TRBV27; DNA: TGTGCCAGCAGTGAAACGACAGTGGGAGCGCAGTATTTT; CDR3: CASSETTVGAQYF
D: .; size: .; J: TRBJ1-1; V: TRBV6-1; DNA: TGTGCCAGCAGGACCCGAAGGGCAGACACTGAAGCTTTCTTT; CDR3: CASRTRRADTEAFF
D: .; size: .; J: TRBJ2-1; V: TRBV6-5; DNA: TGTGCCAGCAGTTACTCGGGAGAGGGGGGGCGCAATGAGCAGTTCTTC; CDR3: CASSYSGEGGRNEQFF
D: .; size: .; J: TRBJ2-1; V: TRBV5-8; DNA: TGTGCCGGCGGGACCCACCGCACCTACAATGAGCAGTTCTTC; CDR3: CAGGTHRTYNEQFF
D: .; size: .; J: TRBJ2-7; V: TRBV5-1; DNA: TGCGCCAGCAGCTCGGGCACAACCCTCGGCGAGCAGTACTTC; CDR3: CASSSGTTLGEQYF
D: .; size: .; J: TRBJ1-2; V: TRBV28; DNA: TGTGCCAGCAGTTTACGGTCGTATGGCTACACCTTC; CDR3: CASSLRSYGYTF
D: TRBD2; size: once; J: TRBJ2-2; V: TRBV27; DNA: TGTGCCAGCAGAAGGCAGCGGGGGGCCGGCGGGGAGCTGTTTTTT; CDR3: CASRRQRGAGGELFF
D: .; size: .; J: TRBJ2-7; V: TRBV19; DNA: TGTGCCAGTAGTATAGTGCGGGGCTACGAGCAGTACTTC; CDR3: CASSIVRGYEQYF
D: .; size: .; J: TRBJ2-5; V: TRBV7-9; DNA: TGTGCCAGCAGCTTACGTGTGGGGGTAGAGGGGAAAGAGACCCAGTACTTC; CDR3: CASSLRVGVEGKETQYF
D: TRBD2; size: .; J: TRBJ2-3; V: TRBV5-1; DNA: TGCGCCAGCAGCTTGAACCTAGCGGGAGGGGCAGATACGCAGTATTTT; CDR3: CASSLNLAGGADTQYF
D: TRBD1; size: .; J: TRBJ2-5; V: TRBV19; DNA: TGTGCCAGTAGTAGGGGACAGGGAAGCATTCAAGAGACCCAGTACTTC; CDR3: CASSRGQGSIQETQYF
D: TRBD1; size: .; J: TRBJ2-7; V: TRBV7-2; DNA: TGTGCCAGCAGCCGAACAGGGGCCTACGAGCAGTACTTC; CDR3: CASSRTGAYEQYF
D: TRBD1; size: .; J: TRBJ1-2; V: TRBV18; DNA: TGTGCCAGCTCACCTACAGGGGCGGACTATGGCTACACCTTC; CDR3: CASSPTGADYGYTF
D: TRBD1; size: .; J: TRBJ1-5; V: TRBV7-9; DNA: TGTGCCAGCAGCTTAGGAAAAGACAGGGGCAATCAGCCCCAGCATTTT; CDR3: CASSLGKDRGNQPQHF
D: TRBD2; size: .; J: TRBJ2-1; V: TRBV28; DNA: TGTGCCAGCAGTCCCCCTAGCGGGAGGGCAAACCTAAACAGACAGCAGTTCTTC; CDR3: CASSPPSGRANLNRQQFF
D: TRBD1; size: .; J: TRBJ2-4; V: TRBV10-2; DNA: TGCGCCAGCAGTGAGGCGACAGGGAGCTTTGAGTACTTC; CDR3: CASSEATGSFEYF
D: TRBD1; size: .; J: TRBJ1-4; V: TRBV28; DNA: TGTGCCAGCCCACACGGGACAGGGGGGGAAAAACTGTTTTTT; CDR3: CASPHGTGGEKLFF
D: .; size: .; J: TRBJ1-5; V: TRBV7-2; DNA: TGTGCCAGCAGCCCAGGGTATCGTAGCAATCAGCCCCAGCATTTT; CDR3: CASSPGYRSNQPQHF
D: .; size: .; J: TRBJ1-3; V: TRBV5-1; DNA: TGCGCCAGCAGCTTAGGGACGGGTGGAAACACCATATATTTT; CDR3: CASSLGTGGNTIYF
D: .; size: .; J: TRBJ1-1; V: TRBV2; DNA: TGTGCCAGCAGTGGGTGGGGGGTGAACACTGAAGCTTTCTTT; CDR3: CASSGWGVNTEAFF
D: .; size: .; J: TRBJ1-4; V: TRBV4-3; DNA: TGCGCCAGCAGCCAAGATCTAGGGCCGGCAGAGGGAAAACTGTTTTTT; CDR3: CASSQDLGPAEGKLFF
D: .; size: .; J: TRBJ1-2; V: TRBV7-9; DNA: TGTGCCAGCAGCTTCGTAGGGTCTAACTATGGCTACACCTTC; CDR3: CASSFVGSNYGYTF
D: .; size: .; J: TRBJ1-2; V: TRBV29-1; DNA: TGCAGCGTCTGGGGTGAACCTTCTGGCTACACCTTC; CDR3: CSVWGEPSGYTF
D: .; size: .; J: TRBJ1-1; V: TRBV9; DNA: TGTGCCAGCAGCGAATCCGGGACAAAGAACACTGAAGCTTTCTTT; CDR3: CASSESGTKNTEAFF